The clone carrying this T cell receptor (beta chain) is medium-sized (0.01 to 0.1%) within its sample. Antigen specificity is unknown. General study findings and limits: Tumor memory CD4+ T cell TCR gene usage was found to cluster with blood and lymph node memory CD4+ cells and with lymph node naive CD4+ cells. Tumor-infiltrating Treg TCR alpha and beta sequences overlapped most with tumor naive CD4+ T cells, then blood naive.

The sorted Tregs were CD4+CD25+CD127-/low cells. Adaptor-ligated barcode primers were used to amplify TRBV12-4/TRBJ1-2 clonotypes. Each CDR3 protein is one row after TCRdb ran MiXCR on the multiplex PCR reads. The sample consists of 970 or so distinct CDR3 sequences, approximately 2.6% of them appearing once. With 6 bases removed from V and 6 bases from J, the gap between germline ends came to 20 bases. This CDR3 is built from 15 residues. The origin of this receptor is a female donor with breast cancer. The chain links TRBV12-3 or TRBV12-4 to TRBJ1-2; D is perhaps TRBD1 (6 bases). The sequencing sample was made of Tregs sorted from blood. This CDR3 is CASSPHQGNKNGYTF. In nucleotides, the CDR3 is TGTGCCAGCAGCCCACACCAGGGGAATAAGAATGGCTACACCTTC.